The sequence of this TCR beta chain was determined in a study of spatial heterogeneity in lung cancer. As for the study in general: Unique TCR and UMI combinations averaged more than ten appearances each in raw reads. General study findings and limits: TCRs found ubiquitously expanded in tumor appeared in blood more at resection than at follow-up.

Stated time point: sample taken at primary tumor resection. No cells were sorted before sequencing. The whole RNA sequenced was extracted from tumor, nontumor lung or frozen PBMC. The donors, fewer than 95 patients with untreated early-stage non-small cell lung cancer, provided the samples. MiXCR, applied by TCRdb to the 5' RACE reads, yields one record per CDR3 protein. The sample comprises 20,000 to 25,000 distinct CDR3 sequences, about 4.6% of which are singletons, and about a third rests with the top ten. The sample holds many counts of this clonotype. Its antigen is unidentified. Unmatched junction bases numbered 4, after V lost 4 bases and J lost 4 bases. The length of the CDR3 is 14 residues.

Here the sequenced sample was PBMCs, taken at surgery. This TCR came from a male donor with early-stage non-small cell lung cancer. The chain couples TRBV12-3 or TRBV12-4 to TRBJ2-1; 7 nucleotides line up with TRBD1. CDR3 bases: TGTGCCAGCAGTTCCGGGACAGTTTACAATGAGCAGTTCTTC. Translating gives CASSSGTVYNEQFF.